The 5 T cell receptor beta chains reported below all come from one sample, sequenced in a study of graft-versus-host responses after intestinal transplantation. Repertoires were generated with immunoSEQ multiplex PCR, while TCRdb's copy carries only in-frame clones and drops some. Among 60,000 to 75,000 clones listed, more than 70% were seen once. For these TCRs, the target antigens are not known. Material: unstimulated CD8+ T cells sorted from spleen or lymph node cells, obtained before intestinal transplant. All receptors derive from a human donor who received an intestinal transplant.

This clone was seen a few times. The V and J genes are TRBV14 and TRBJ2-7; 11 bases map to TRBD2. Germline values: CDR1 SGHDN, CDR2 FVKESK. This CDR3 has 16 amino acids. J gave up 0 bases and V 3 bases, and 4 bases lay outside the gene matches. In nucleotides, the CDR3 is TGTGCCAGCAGCCACAAAACTAGCGGGGGCTCCTACGAGCAGTACTTC. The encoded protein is CASSHKTSGGSYEQYF.

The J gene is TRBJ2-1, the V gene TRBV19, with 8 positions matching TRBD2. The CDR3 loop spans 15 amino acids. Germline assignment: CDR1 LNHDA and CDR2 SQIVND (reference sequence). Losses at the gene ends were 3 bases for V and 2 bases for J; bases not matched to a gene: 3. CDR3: CASSITGGTYNEQFF. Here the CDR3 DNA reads TGTGCCAGTAGTATCACGGGGGGGACCTACAATGAGCAGTTCTTC.

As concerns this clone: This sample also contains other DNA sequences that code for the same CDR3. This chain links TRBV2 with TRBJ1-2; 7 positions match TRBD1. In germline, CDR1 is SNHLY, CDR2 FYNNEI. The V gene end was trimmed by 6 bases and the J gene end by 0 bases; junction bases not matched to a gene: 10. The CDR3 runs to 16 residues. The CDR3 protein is CASRNPRDRANYGYTF. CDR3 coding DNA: TGTGCCAGCAGGAACCCTCGGGACAGAGCTAACTATGGCTACACCTTC.

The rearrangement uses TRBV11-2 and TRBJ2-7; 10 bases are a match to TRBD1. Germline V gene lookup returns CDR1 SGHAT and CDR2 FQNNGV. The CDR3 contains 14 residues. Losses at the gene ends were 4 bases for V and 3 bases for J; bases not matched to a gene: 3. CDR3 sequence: CASSWDRGSYEQYF. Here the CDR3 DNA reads TGTGCCAGCAGCTGGGACAGGGGAAGCTACGAGCAGTACTTC.

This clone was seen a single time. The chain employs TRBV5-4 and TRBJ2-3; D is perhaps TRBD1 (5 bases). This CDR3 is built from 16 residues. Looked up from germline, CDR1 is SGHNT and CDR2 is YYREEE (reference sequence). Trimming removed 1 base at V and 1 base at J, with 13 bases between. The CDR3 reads CASSLRGVGRTDTQYF. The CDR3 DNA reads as TGTGCCAGCAGCTTGAGAGGAGTGGGGCGCACAGATACGCAGTATTTT.